This TCR beta chain was recovered during a study of T-cell memory formation after mild COVID-19. Study observations and caveats: What remained unconfirmed was the SARS-CoV-2 specificity of second-wave clones peaking on day 37.

TCRdb reanalysed the 5' RACE reads using MiXCR and keeps one entry per CDR3 protein. The repertoire holds hundreds of thousands of distinct CDR3 sequences, with 28% as singletons. The germline V gene encodes CDR1 SEHNR and CDR2 FQNEAQ (reference sequence). The V and J ends lost 10 bases and 4 bases respectively, with 16 bases between them. The CDR3 totals 13 residues. This clonotype has more than one count but fewer than ten. Its cognate antigen is unknown. The sample comprised PBMCs or a T cell subset sorted from them (not recorded which). This TCR was recovered from an adult woman who had mild COVID-19 (a few samples of this study predate the infection). Cell type and time point are not known. This sequence joins TRBV7-9 and TRBJ2-5, with D hard to call. The CDR3, as DNA: TGTGCCACCAAAACCGGATCGAGAGAGACCCAGTACTTC. This gives the protein CATKTGSRETQYF.